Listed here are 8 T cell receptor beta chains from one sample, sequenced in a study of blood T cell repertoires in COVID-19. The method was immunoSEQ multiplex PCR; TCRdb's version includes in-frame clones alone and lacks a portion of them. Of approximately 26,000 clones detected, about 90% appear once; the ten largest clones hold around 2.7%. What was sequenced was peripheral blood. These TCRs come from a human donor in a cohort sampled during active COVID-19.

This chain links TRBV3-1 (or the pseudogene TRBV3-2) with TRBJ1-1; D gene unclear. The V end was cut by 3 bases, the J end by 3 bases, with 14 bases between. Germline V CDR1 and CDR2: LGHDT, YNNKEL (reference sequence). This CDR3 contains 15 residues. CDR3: CASSQGVGEYTEAFF. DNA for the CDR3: TGTGCCAGCAGCCAGGGAGTCGGGGAATACACTGAAGCTTTCTTT.

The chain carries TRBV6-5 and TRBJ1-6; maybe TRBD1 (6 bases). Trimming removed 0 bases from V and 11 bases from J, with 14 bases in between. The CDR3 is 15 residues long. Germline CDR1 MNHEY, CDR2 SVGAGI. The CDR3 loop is CASSYSARGDTPLHF. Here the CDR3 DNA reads TGTGCCAGCAGTTACTCGGCCAGGGGAGATACACCCCTCCACTTT.

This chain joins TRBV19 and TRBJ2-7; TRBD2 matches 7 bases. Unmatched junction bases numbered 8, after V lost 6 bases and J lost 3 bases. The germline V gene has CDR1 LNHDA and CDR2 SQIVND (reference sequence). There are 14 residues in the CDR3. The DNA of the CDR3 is TGTGCCAGTAGATCGGGGGGAGGCGGCTACGAGCAGTACTTC. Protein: CASRSGGGGYEQYF.

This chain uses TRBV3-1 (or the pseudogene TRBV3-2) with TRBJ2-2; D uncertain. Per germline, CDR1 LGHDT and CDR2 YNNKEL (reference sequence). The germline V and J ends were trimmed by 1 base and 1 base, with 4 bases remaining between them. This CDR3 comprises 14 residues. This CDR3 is CASSQGGNTGELFF. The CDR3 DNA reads TGTGCCAGCAGCCAAGGCGGGAACACCGGGGAGCTGTTTTTT.

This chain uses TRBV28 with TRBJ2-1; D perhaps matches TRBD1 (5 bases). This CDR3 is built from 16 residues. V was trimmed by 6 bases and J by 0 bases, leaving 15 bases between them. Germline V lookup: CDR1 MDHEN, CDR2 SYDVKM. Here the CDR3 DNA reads TGTGCCAGCAGCGCCCCTCGACAGAGCTCCTACAATGAGCAGTTCTTC. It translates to CASSAPRQSSYNEQFF.

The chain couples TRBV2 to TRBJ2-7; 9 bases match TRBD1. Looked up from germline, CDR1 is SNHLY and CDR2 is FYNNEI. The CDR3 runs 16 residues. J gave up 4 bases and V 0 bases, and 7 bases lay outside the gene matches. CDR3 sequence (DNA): TGTGCCAGCAGTGAAGCACGGGGACAGGGCCATTACGAGCAGTACTTC. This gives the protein CASSEARGQGHYEQYF.

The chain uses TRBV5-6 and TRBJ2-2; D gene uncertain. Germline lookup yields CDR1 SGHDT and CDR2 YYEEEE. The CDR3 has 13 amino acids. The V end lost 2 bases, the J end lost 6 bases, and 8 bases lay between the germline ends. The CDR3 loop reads CASSLHGAGELFF. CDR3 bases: TGTGCCAGCAGCTTACATGGAGCCGGGGAGCTGTTTTTT.

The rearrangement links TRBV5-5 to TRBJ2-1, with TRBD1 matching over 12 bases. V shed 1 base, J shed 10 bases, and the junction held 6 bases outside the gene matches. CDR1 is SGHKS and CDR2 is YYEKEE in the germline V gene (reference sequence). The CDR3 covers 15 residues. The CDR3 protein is CASSLLGQGAIEQFF. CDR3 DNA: TGTGCCAGCAGCTTGTTGGGACAGGGGGCGATAGAGCAGTTCTTC.